This paragraph reports one T cell receptor beta chain. Trimming pared 4 bases from V and 10 bases from J, leaving 19 bases between. CDR1 and CDR2 (germline): LNHDA, SQIVND (reference sequence). This CDR3 has 14 residues. The sample comes from a study of shared clonotypes between healthy human individuals. Study as a whole: The people who gave samples were a couple of women and three men aged 18 to 49.

TCRdb's table, derived via immunoSEQ multiplex PCR, lists solely in-frame clones and lacks some. This sample yields some 580,000 clones, of which nearly 98% are seen a single time; less than 0.35% belongs to the top ten. Only CD45RO-negative cells positively selected for CCR7 counted as naive CD8 cells, so terminally differentiated effector memory CD45RA+ cells were excluded. V gene TRBV19 combines with J gene TRBJ1-2; TRBD1 might be the D (6 bases). Material for sequencing was naive CD8+ T cells sorted from blood. This TCR came from a man aged 25 to 40 in good health. The CDR3 bases are TGTGCCAGTAGTACCCTCGTAAGACAGGTTGACTACACCTTC. It yields the protein CASSTLVRQVDYTF.